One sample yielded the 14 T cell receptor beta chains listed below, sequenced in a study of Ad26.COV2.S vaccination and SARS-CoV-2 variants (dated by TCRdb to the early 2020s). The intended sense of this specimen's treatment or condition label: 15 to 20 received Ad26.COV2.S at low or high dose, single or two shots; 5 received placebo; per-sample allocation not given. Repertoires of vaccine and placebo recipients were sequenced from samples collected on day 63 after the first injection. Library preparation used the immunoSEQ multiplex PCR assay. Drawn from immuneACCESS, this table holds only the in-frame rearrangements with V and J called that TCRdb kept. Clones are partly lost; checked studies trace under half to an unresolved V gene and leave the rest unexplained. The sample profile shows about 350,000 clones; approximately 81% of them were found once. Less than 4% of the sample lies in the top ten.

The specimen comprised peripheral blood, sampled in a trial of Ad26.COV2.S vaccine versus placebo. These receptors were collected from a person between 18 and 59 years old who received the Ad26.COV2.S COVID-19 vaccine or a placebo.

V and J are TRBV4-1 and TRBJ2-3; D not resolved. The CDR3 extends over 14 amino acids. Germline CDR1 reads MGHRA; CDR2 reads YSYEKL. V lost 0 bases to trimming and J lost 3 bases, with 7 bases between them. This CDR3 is CASSQDLSTDTQYF. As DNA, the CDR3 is TGCGCCAGCAGCCAAGATTTAAGTACAGATACGCAGTATTTT.

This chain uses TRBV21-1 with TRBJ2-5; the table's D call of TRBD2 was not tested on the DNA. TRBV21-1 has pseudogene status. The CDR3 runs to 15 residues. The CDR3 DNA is TGTGCCAGCAGCGCCTCCGGGACTAGGGGGGAGACCCAGTACTTC. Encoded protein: CASSASGTRGETQYF.

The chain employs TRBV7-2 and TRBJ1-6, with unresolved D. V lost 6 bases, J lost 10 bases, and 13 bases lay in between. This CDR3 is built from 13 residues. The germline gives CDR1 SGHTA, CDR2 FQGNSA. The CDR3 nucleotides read TGTGCCAGCAGGCAACCCCCGGGGTCACCCCTCCACTTT. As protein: CASRQPPGSPLHF.

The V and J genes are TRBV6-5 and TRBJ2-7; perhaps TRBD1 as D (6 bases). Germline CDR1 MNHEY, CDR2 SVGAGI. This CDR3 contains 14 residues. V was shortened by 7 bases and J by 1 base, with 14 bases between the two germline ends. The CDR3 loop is CASTPERGSYEQYF. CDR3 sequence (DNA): TGTGCCAGCACTCCGGAGAGGGGGTCCTACGAGCAGTACTTC.

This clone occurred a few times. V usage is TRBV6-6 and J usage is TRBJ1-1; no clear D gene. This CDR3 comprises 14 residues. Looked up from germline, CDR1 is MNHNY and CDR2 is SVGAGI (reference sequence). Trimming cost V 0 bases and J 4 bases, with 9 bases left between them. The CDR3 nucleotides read TGTGCCAGCAGTTACTCCACGGGAAGCACTGAAGCTTTCTTT. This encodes CASSYSTGSTEAFF.

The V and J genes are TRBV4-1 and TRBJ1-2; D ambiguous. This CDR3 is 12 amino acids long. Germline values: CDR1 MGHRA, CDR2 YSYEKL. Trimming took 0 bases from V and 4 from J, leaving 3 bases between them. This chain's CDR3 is CASSQEGYGYTF. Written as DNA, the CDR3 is TGCGCCAGCAGCCAAGAAGGCTATGGCTACACCTTC.

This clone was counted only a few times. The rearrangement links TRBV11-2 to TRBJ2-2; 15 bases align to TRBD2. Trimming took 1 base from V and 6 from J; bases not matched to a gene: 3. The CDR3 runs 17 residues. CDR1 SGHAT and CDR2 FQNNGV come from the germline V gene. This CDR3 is CASSLARTSGRAGELFF. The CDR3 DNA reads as TGTGCCAGCAGCTTAGCGCGGACTAGCGGGAGGGCCGGGGAGCTGTTTTTT.

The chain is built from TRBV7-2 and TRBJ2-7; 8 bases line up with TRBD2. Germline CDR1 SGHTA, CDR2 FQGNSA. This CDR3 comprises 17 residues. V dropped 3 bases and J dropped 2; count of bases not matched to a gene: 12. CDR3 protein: CASSLGPRAGGPYEQYF. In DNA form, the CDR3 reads TGTGCCAGCAGCTTGGGCCCGAGGGCGGGAGGCCCCTACGAGCAGTACTTC.

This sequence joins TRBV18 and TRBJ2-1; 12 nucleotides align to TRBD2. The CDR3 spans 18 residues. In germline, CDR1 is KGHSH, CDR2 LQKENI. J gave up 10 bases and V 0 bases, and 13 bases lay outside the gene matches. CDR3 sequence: CASSPPTSGGPGWGEQFF. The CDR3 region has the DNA TGTGCCAGCTCACCACCAACTAGCGGGGGGCCCGGATGGGGCGAGCAGTTCTTC.

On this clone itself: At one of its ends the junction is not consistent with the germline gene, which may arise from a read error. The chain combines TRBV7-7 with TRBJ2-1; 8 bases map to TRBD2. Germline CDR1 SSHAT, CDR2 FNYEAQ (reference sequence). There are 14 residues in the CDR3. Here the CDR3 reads CASSLGTSGYEQFF. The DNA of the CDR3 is TGTGCTAGCAGCTTAGGAACTAGCGGTTATGAGCAGTTCTTC.

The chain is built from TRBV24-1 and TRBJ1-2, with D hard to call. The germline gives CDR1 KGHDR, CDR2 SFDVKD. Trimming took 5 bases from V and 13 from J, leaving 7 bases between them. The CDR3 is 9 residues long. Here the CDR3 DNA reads TGTGCCACCAGTGTTAAAGGCACCTTC. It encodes CATSVKGTF.

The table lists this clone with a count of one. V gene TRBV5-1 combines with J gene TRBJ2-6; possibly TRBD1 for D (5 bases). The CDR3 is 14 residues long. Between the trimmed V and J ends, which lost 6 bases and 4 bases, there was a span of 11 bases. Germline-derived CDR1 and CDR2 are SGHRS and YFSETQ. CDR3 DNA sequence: TGCGCCAGCACCCAGGGTGACGGGGCCAACGTCCTGACTTTC. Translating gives CASTQGDGANVLTF.

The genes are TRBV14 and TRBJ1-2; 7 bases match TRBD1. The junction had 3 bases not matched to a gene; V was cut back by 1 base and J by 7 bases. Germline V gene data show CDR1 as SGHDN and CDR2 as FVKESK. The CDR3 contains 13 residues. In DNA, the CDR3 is TGTGCCAGCAGCCAAGCTCCAGGGGGTGGCTACACCTTC. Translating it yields CASSQAPGGGYTF.

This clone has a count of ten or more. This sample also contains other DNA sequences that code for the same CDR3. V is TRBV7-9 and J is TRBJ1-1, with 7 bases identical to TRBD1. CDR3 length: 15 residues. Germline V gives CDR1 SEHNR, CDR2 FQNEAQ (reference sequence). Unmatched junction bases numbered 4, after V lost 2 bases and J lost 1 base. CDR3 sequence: CASSLRQGKNTEAFF. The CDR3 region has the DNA TGTGCCAGCAGCTTAAGACAGGGAAAGAACACTGAAGCTTTCTTT.